This T cell receptor (beta chain) was sequenced in a study of blood T cell repertoires in COVID-19 (dated by TCRdb to the early 2020s). As for the study more broadly: Samples from collaborators originated in the United States, Italy and Spain and spanned both the acute and convalescent phases of COVID-19. The material from the prospective study consisted of cDNA or gDNA derived from T cells, B-cell-depleted T cells, or PBMCs. Deeply sampled blood TCRbeta repertoires from subjects exposed to, actively infected with, or recovered from COVID-19 were included in the dataset. The repertoires were made available in a free public database intended to serve as a resource for research on the immune response to SARS-CoV-2. The samples were drawn from the first 160 participants of the ongoing ImmuneRACE study and from 950 to 1,500 subjects provided by 6 global collaborators. Sample metadata almost always included a de-identified subject ID, COVID-19 status, age in years and sex. HLA class I and class II types, where available, came from metadata supplied by the sample provider rather than from assay-based typing.

V trim: 2 bases; J trim: 9 bases; unmatched bases: 6. The CDR3 spans 16 residues, from the cysteine through the phenylalanine. Only the CDR3 portion is preserved as DNA: 48 bases, with reading frame beginning at the first base. The germline V gene (reference sequence) supplies CDR1 MNHEY and CDR2 SMNVEV. Whole blood was collected in K2EDTA tubes by collaborating institutions according to the institutions' own protocols. Collaborator samples were shipped for TCRbeta analysis as frozen whole blood, isolated PBMCs, or DNA extracted from either sample type. TCRbeta CDR3 regions were amplified from genomic DNA by means of the immunoSEQ Assay, a bias-controlled multiplex PCR. In the source study's methods: Nucleated cell counts per sample were estimated from amplification of reference gene primers within the assay. Sequence reads were collapsed and filtered to measure the absolute abundance of every unique TCRbeta CDR3 rearrangement. For each sample, productive Simpson clonality was calculated by taking the square root of Simpson's diversity index across productive rearrangements. TCRdb took over this immuneACCESS table, retaining in-frame rearrangements with V and J assigned. Such tables are incomplete; in checked studies, under half of the missing clones stem from an unresolved V gene, and the remainder is unexplained. That table furnishes V, J and clone size, whereas the DNA furnished D and trimming. In this sample the table shows fewer than 50,000 clones, nearly 80% of which occur a single time. The ten top clones hold 15% to 20% of the sample.

What the work shows at the level of the full study, not this receptor alone: The amount of clinical and demographic metadata varied by source and participant and was provided uncurated.

About this clone: The target of this receptor is not known. Nothing much larger sits one base from this clone, and base qualities are not available.

The source is a man between 65 and 79 years old with acute or convalescent COVID-19. Sample: peripheral blood. The rearrangement combines TRBV27 with TRBJ2-1; the junction holds 14 bases that match TRBD2. The encoded CDR3 is CASSLRLAGGRGEQFF. The nucleotides read TGTGCCAGCAGTTTAAGACTAGCGGGGGGGCGGGGTGAGCAGTTCTTC.